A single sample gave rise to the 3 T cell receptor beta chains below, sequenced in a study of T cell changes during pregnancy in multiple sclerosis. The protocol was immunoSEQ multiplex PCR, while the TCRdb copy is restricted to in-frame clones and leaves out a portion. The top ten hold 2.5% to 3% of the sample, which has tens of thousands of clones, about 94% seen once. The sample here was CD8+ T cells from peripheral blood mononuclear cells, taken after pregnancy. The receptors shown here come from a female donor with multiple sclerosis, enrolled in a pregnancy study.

In nucleotides, the CDR3 is TGTGCCAGCAGCCAAGACAGGACTAGCGGGAGCTACGAGCAGTACTTC. It is translated as CASSQDRTSGSYEQYF. The chain joins TRBV4-2 to TRBJ2-7; 13 bases match TRBD2. V lost 0 bases and J lost 3; bases outside the gene matches: 2. The CDR3 is made up of 16 amino acids. CDR1 is LGHNA, CDR2 YNFKEQ, per germline.

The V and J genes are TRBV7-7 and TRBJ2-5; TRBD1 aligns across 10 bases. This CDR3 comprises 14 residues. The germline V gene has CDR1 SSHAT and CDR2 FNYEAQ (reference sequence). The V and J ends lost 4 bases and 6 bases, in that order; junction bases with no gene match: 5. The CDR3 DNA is TGTGCCAGCAGCTCGGGACAGGGGTTACAGACCCAGTACTTC. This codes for CASSSGQGLQTQYF.

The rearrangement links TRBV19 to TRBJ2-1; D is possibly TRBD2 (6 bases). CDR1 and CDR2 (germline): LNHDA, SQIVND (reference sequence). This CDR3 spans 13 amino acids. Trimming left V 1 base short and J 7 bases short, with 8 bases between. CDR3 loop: CASSIVRGNEQFF. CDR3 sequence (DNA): TGTGCCAGTAGTATAGTCCGGGGGAATGAGCAGTTCTTC.